The 5 T cell receptor beta chains below all came from one sample that was sequenced in a study of response to subunit inactivated influenza vaccine. TCRdb independently ran MiXCR on the RT-PCR reads; one entry per CDR3 protein. The repertoire consists of 500,000 to 550,000 distinct CDR3 sequences, with approximately 7.7% occurring once and the leading ten covering approximately 13%. This sample comprised PBMCs from blood, obtained roughly 24 months after vaccination. The receptors here all came from a man aged 45 to 75 who received an inactivated influenza vaccine.

This clonotype was observed a few times. The chain recombines TRBV2 with TRBJ2-7, with 7 bases lining up with TRBD1. The CDR3 sequence is 15 residues long. V shed 6 bases and J 2 bases; nucleotides not matched to a gene: 10. The germline V gene encodes CDR1 SNHLY and CDR2 FYNNEI. CDR3 amino acids: CASRDVRDSAYEQYF. Here the CDR3 DNA reads TGTGCCAGCAGGGATGTACGGGACAGTGCCTACGAGCAGTACTTC.

This clonotype turned up a few times. V is TRBV6-1 and J is TRBJ2-2, with D possibly TRBD2 on 6 matching bases. The CDR3 spans 13 residues. V was clipped by 9 bases and J by 4 bases, with 12 bases between them. Per the germline V gene, CDR1 is MNHNS and CDR2 is SASEGT. The CDR3 protein is CASGGHLTGELFF. The CDR3 bases are TGTGCCAGTGGAGGGCACCTCACCGGGGAGCTGTTTTTT.

Many counts were recorded for this clonotype. The rearrangement links TRBV20-1 to TRBJ2-3; the D gene could be TRBD1 or TRBD2 (6 bases each). The CDR3 totals 12 residues. Germline V gives CDR1 DFQATT, CDR2 SNEGSKA (reference sequence). Deletions cut 7 bases from V and 2 bases from J, with 10 bases between. In nucleotides, the CDR3 is TGCAGTGTATCGGGGGCCACAGATACGCAGTATTTT. Translation: CSVSGATDTQYF.

This clonotype was detected many times. The chain links TRBV3-1 to TRBJ1-3; D is possibly TRBD1 (5 bases). Per the germline V gene, CDR1 is LGHDT and CDR2 is YNNKEL (reference sequence). The CDR3 totals 16 residues. Trimming left V 1 base short and J 3 bases short, with 13 bases between. Here the CDR3 reads CASSQGPGLGGNTIYF. The CDR3 bases are TGTGCCAGCAGCCAAGGTCCAGGGCTTGGTGGAAACACCATATATTTT. The variable domain in full, with the rest retrieved from reference TRBV3-1 and TRBJ1-3, is DTAVSQTPKYLVTQMGNDKSIKCEQNLGHDTMYWYKQDSKKFLKIMFSYNNKELIINETVPNRFSPKSPDKAHLNLHINSLELGDSAVYFCASSQGPGLGGNTIYFGEGSWLTVV.

This clonotype was picked up many times. The chain combines TRBV6-5 with TRBJ1-1; 7 bases match TRBD1. The CDR3 consists of 14 residues. The V gene end was trimmed by 2 bases and the J gene end by 7 bases; junction bases not matched to a gene: 7. Germline lookup yields CDR1 MNHEY and CDR2 SVGAGI. The CDR3 coding sequence is TGTGCCAGCAGTTACGGCAGGGGGATGGTTGAAGCTTTCTTT. Its translation: CASSYGRGMVEAFF.